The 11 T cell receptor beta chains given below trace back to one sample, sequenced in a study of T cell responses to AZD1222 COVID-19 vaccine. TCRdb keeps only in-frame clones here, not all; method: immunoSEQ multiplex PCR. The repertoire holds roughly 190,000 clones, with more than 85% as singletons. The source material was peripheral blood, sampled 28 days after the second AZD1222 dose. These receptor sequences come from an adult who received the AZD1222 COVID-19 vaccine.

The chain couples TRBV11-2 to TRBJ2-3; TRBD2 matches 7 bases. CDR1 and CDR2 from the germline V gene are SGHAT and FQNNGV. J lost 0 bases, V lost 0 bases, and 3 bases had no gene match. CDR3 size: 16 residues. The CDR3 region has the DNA TGTGCCAGCAGCTTAGATTGGGGGGGGAGCACAGATACGCAGTATTTT. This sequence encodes CASSLDWGGSTDTQYF.

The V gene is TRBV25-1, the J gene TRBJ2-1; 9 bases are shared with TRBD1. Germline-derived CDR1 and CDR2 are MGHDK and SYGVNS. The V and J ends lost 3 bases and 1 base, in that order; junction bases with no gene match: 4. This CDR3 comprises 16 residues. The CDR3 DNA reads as TGTGCCAGCAGTGAGGTTGGACAGGGGTCCTACAATGAGCAGTTCTTC. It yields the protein CASSEVGQGSYNEQFF. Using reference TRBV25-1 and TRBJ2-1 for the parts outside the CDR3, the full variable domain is EADIYQTPRYLVIGTGKKITLECSQTMGHDKMYWYQQDPGMELHLIHYSYGVNSTEKGDLSSESTVSRIRTEHFPLTLESARPSHTSQYLCASSEVGQGSYNEQFFGPGTRLTVL.

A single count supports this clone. The DNA for the CDR3 is TGTGCCACCACTACAGGGGCGATGAACACTGAAGCTTTCTTT. It yields the protein CATTTGAMNTEAFF. The chain combines TRBV10-3 with TRBJ1-1, with 7 bases fitting TRBD1. V trimming: 10 bases; J trimming: 0 bases; junction bases outside the gene matches: 8. Germline lookup yields CDR1 ENHRY and CDR2 SYGVKD. The CDR3 is 14 amino acids.

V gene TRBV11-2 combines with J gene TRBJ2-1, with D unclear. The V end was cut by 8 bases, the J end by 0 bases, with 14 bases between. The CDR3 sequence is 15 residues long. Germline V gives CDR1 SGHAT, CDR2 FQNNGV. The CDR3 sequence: CASGELRSSYNEQFF. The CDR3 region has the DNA TGTGCCAGCGGCGAACTGAGAAGCTCCTACAATGAGCAGTTCTTC.

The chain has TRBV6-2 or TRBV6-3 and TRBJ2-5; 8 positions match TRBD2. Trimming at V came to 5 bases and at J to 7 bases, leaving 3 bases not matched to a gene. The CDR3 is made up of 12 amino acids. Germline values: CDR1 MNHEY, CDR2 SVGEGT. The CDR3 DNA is TGTGCCAGCAGTGGCGGGAGGAGGACCCAGTACTTC. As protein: CASSGGRRTQYF.

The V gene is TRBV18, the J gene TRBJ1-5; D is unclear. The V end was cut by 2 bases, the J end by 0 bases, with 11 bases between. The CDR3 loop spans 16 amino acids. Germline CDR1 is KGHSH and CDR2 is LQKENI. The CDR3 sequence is CASSPGLWLSNQPQHF. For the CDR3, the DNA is TGTGCCAGCTCACCAGGGCTCTGGCTTAGCAATCAGCCCCAGCATTTT.

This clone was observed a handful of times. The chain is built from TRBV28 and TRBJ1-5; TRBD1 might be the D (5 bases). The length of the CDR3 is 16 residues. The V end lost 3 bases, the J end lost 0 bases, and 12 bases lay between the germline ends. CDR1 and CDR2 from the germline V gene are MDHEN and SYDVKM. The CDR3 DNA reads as TGTGCCAGCAGTTTCCCAGGGTGGGTTAGCAATCAGCCCCAGCATTTT. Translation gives CASSFPGWVSNQPQHF. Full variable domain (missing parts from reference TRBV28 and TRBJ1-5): DVKVTQSSRYLVKRTGEKVFLECVQDMDHENMFWYRQDPGLGLRLIYFSYDVKMKEKGDIPEGYSVSREKKERFSLILESASTNQTSMYLCASSFPGWVSNQPQHFGDGTRLSIL.

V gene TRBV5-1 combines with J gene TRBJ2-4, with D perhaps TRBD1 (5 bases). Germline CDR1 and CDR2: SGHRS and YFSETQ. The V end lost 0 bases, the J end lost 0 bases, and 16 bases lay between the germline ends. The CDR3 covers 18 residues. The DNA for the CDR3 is TGCGCCAGCAGCTTGGATTGTCAGGGTTTTTTAGCCAAAAACATTCAGTACTTC. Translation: CASSLDCQGFLAKNIQYF.

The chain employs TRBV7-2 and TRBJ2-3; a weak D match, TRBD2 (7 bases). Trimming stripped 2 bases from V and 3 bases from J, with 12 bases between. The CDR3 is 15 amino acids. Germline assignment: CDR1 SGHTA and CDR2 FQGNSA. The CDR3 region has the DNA TGTGCCAGCAGCTTACGGGGGGCGCCGACAGATACGCAGTATTTT. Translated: CASSLRGAPTDTQYF.

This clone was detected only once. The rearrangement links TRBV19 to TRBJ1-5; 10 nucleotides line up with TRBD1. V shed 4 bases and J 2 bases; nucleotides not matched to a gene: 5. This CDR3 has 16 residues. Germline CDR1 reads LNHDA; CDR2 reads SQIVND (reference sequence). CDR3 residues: CASSTTGGAGNQPQHF. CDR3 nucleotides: TGTGCCAGTAGTACGACAGGGGGCGCAGGCAATCAGCCCCAGCATTTT.

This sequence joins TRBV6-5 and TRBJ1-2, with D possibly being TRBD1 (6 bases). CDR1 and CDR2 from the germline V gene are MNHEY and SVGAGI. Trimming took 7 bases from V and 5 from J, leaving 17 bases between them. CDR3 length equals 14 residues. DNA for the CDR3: TGTGCCAGCACCTACGGGGGGGGCGCTTATGGCTACACCTTC. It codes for CASTYGGGAYGYTF.